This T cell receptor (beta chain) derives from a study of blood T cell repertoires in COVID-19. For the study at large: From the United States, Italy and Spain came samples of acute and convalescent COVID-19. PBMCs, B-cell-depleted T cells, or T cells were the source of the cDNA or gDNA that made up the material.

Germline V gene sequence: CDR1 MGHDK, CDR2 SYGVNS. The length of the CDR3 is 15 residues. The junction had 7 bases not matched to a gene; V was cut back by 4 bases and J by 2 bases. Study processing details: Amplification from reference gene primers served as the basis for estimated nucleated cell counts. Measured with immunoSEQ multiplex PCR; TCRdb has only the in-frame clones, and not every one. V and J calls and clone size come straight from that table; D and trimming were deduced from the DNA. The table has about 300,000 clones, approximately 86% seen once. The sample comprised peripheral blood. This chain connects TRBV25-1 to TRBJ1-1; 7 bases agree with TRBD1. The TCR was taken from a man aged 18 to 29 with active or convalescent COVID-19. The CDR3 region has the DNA TGTGCCAGCAGTGTATTGGGACAGAGAAACACTGAAGCTTTCTTT. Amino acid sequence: CASSVLGQRNTEAFF. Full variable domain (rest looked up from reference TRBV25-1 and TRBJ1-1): EADIYQTPRYLVIGTGKKITLECSQTMGHDKMYWYQQDPGMELHLIHYSYGVNSTEKGDLSSESTVSRIRTEHFPLTLESARPSHTSQYLCASSVLGQRNTEAFFGQGTRLTVV.